This passage covers 7 T cell receptor beta chains from one sample sequenced in a study of response to subunit inactivated influenza vaccine (dated by TCRdb to the late 2010s). The library was made by RT-PCR. The data were produced on an Illumina HiSeq 2500. TCRdb redid the processing of the public reads, applying fastp at Q25 and MiXCR, and retained in-frame beta chains. Under each unique CDR3 protein, matching rows form one entry showing the most common genes and DNA. In all, the sample holds approximately 520,000 distinct CDR3 sequences, and approximately 15% of those were seen once. In total, the top ten clones hold less than 4% of the sample. Sequenced material: CD4+ T cells sorted from PBMCs, taken around 2 years after vaccination. These receptors were obtained from a man between 50 and 70 years old who received an inactivated influenza vaccine. Donor details come from another sample of the same person, matched by shared clones.

This clonotype has more than one count but fewer than ten. The rearrangement joins TRBV28 to TRBJ2-7; TRBD1 agrees at 9 bases. The CDR3 contains 14 residues. Germline V gene sequence: CDR1 MDHEN, CDR2 SYDVKM. The J segment lost 5 bases and the V segment lost 6 bases, leaving 8 bases of the junction unmatched. CDR3 sequence: CASRPGQGKNEQYF. As DNA, the CDR3 is TGTGCCAGCAGACCGGGACAGGGAAAAAACGAGCAGTACTTC.

The rearrangement joins TRBV3-1 to TRBJ2-2, with 7 bases matching TRBD2. The CDR3 is 14 residues long. V lost 7 bases and J lost 3; bases outside the gene matches: 5. Germline V CDR1 and CDR2: LGHDT, YNNKEL (reference sequence). The CDR3 here is CASTGTTHTGELFF. For the CDR3, the DNA is TGTGCCAGCACCGGGACTACTCACACCGGGGAGCTGTTTTTT.

This clonotype occurred a few times. This chain joins TRBV6-2 or TRBV6-3 and TRBJ2-7, with D possibly being TRBD1 or TRBD2 (5 bases each). Trimming shortened V by 6 bases and J by 7 bases, and 16 bases separated the two germline ends. Germline CDR1 is MNHEY and CDR2 is SVGEGT. The CDR3 has 13 amino acids. CDR3 DNA: TGTGCCAGCAGCCAGTTCGGCAGGGAGGAGCAGTACTTC. It codes for CASSQFGREEQYF.

The J gene is TRBJ2-7, the V gene TRBV10-3; 8 nucleotides match TRBD1. The V and J ends lost 8 bases and 0 bases, in that order; junction bases with no gene match: 6. The CDR3 covers 14 residues. Germline V gene data show CDR1 as ENHRY and CDR2 as SYGVKD. The DNA for the CDR3 is TGTGCCATCGGGGGACAGGCCAGCTCCTACGAGCAGTACTTC. Protein product: CAIGGQASSYEQYF.

In this sample, this clonotype turned up a few times. The chain couples TRBV20-1 to TRBJ2-7; tentatively, D is TRBD1 (5 bases). The CDR3 length is 14 residues. V shed 2 bases and J shed 0 bases, with 11 bases lying between them. Germline assignment: CDR1 DFQATT and CDR2 SNEGSKA (reference sequence). The CDR3 DNA reads as TGCAGTGCTAGACCTTGGACATCCTCCTACGAGCAGTACTTC. This translates into CSARPWTSSYEQYF.

The chain recombines TRBV20-1 with TRBJ1-5; D gene uncertain. The length of the CDR3 is 13 residues. V lost 1 base and J 3 bases, leaving 7 bases between the germline ends. CDR1 is DFQATT and CDR2 is SNEGSKA in the germline V gene (reference sequence). CDR3 residues: CSARGENNQPQHF. The DNA of the CDR3 is TGCAGTGCTAGAGGTGAAAACAATCAGCCCCAGCATTTT.

This clonotype was recorded a few times. The rearrangement uses TRBV7-6 and TRBJ1-5; D perhaps matches TRBD1 (5 bases). CDR3 length: 14 amino acids. CDR1 and CDR2 (germline): SGHVS, FNYEAQ. The germline V and J ends were trimmed by 5 bases and 2 bases, with 10 bases remaining between them. The CDR3 sequence: CASSADIGNQPQHF. The CDR3 DNA follows: TGTGCCAGCAGCGCGGACATCGGCAATCAGCCCCAGCATTTT.